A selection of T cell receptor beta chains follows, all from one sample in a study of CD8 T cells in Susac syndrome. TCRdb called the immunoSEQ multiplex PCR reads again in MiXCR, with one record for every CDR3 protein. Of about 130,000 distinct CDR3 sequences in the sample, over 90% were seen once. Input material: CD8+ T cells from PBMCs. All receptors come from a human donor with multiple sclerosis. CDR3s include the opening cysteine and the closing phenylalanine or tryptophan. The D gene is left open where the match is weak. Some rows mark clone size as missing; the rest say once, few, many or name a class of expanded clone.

cdr3_aa: CASATTGVMSYTF
cdr3_nt: TGTGCTAGTGCTACGACAGGGGTTATGAGCTACACCTTC
j_call: TRBJ1-2
d_call: TRBD1
v_call: TRBV12-5
clone_size: -
cdr3_length: 13

cdr3_aa: CASSDQRGQETQYF
cdr3_nt: TGTGCCAGCAGTGACCAGCGGGGACAAGAGACCCAGTACTTC
j_call: TRBJ2-5
d_call: TRBD2
v_call: TRBV27
clone_size: -
cdr3_length: 14

cdr3_aa: CATAISGPTDTQYF
cdr3_nt: TGTGCCACCGCGATCAGCGGGCCCACAGATACGCAGTATTTT
j_call: TRBJ2-3
d_call: -
v_call: TRBV12-3/TRBV12-4
clone_size: -
cdr3_length: 14

cdr3_aa: CASGSPGAVNQPQHF
cdr3_nt: TGTGCTAGTGGCTCCCCCGGGGCGGTCAATCAGCCCCAGCATTTT
j_call: TRBJ1-5
d_call: -
v_call: TRBV12-5
clone_size: -
cdr3_length: 15

cdr3_aa: CASSAGTGGNTIYF
cdr3_nt: TGTGCCAGCAGTGCCGGGACAGGGGGAAACACCATATATTTT
j_call: TRBJ1-3
d_call: TRBD1
v_call: TRBV25-1
clone_size: -
cdr3_length: 14

cdr3_aa: CASSFFTQVEETQYF
cdr3_nt: TGCGCCAGCAGCTTCTTTACCCAGGTGGAAGAGACCCAGTACTTC
j_call: TRBJ2-5
d_call: -
v_call: TRBV5-1
clone_size: -
cdr3_length: 15

cdr3_aa: CASSEGREVGELFF
cdr3_nt: TGTGCCAGCAGTGAGGGCAGGGAAGTCGGGGAGCTGTTTTTT
j_call: TRBJ2-2
d_call: -
v_call: TRBV6-1
clone_size: -
cdr3_length: 14

cdr3_aa: CASSAEDRPNEKLFF
cdr3_nt: TGTGCCAGCAGCGCAGAGGACAGGCCTAATGAAAAACTGTTTTTT
j_call: TRBJ1-4
d_call: TRBD1
v_call: TRBV9
clone_size: once
cdr3_length: 15

cdr3_aa: CASSARDRDGEQFF
cdr3_nt: TGCGCCAGCAGCGCCCGCGACAGGGACGGTGAGCAGTTCTTC
j_call: TRBJ2-1
d_call: TRBD1
v_call: TRBV4-1
clone_size: once
cdr3_length: 14

cdr3_aa: CASSSGQGAVGETQYF
cdr3_nt: TGTGCCAGCAGTTCAGGACAGGGGGCTGTAGGAGAGACCCAGTACTTC
j_call: TRBJ2-5
d_call: TRBD1
v_call: TRBV7-9
clone_size: -
cdr3_length: 16

cdr3_aa: CASSFSGTRNTGELFF
cdr3_nt: TGTGCCAGCAGCTTCTCCGGGACTCGTAACACCGGGGAGCTGTTTTTT
j_call: TRBJ2-2
d_call: -
v_call: TRBV7-6
clone_size: -
cdr3_length: 16

cdr3_aa: CASRPLVSGTNDEQYF
cdr3_nt: TGTGCCAGCAGACCCCTGGTCTCAGGGACAAACGACGAGCAGTACTTC
j_call: TRBJ2-7
d_call: -
v_call: TRBV6-1
clone_size: -
cdr3_length: 16

cdr3_aa: CASSLPRGHTNTGELFF
cdr3_nt: TGTGCCAGCAGCTTGCCGAGGGGGCACACGAACACCGGGGAGCTGTTTTTT
j_call: TRBJ2-2
d_call: TRBD1
v_call: TRBV11-2
clone_size: -
cdr3_length: 17

cdr3_aa: CASSPKSRDSEQFF
cdr3_nt: TGTGCCAGCAGCCCAAAGAGCCGGGACAGTGAGCAGTTCTTC
j_call: TRBJ2-1
d_call: TRBD1
v_call: TRBV9
clone_size: -
cdr3_length: 14

cdr3_aa: CATSAVGGGYNEQFF
cdr3_nt: TGTGCCACCAGTGCTGTTGGCGGGGGCTACAATGAGCAGTTCTTC
j_call: TRBJ2-1
d_call: TRBD2
v_call: TRBV24-1
clone_size: -
cdr3_length: 15

cdr3_aa: CASSPGTGGSYNEQFF
cdr3_nt: TGTGCCAGCAGCCCGGGTACGGGGGGCTCCTACAATGAGCAGTTCTTC
j_call: TRBJ2-1
d_call: TRBD2
v_call: TRBV9
clone_size: -
cdr3_length: 16